The rows below give T cell receptor beta chains drawn from one sample of a study of blood T cell repertoires in COVID-19. Data came from immunoSEQ multiplex PCR; TCRdb stores just in-frame clones and leaves some out. This sample has 250,000 or so clones, with 75% to 90% found just once. Material for sequencing was peripheral blood. The receptors shown here come from a woman between 40 and 55 years old who had recovered from COVID-19. CDR3s include the opening cysteine and the closing phenylalanine or tryptophan. A D gene is named only where the DNA matches it firmly. Rows give clone size only sometimes, using once, few, many, or a class for an expanded clone.

v_call	clone_size	j_call	d_call	cdr3_nt	cdr3_aa
TRBV18	.	TRBJ1-1	.	TGTGCCAGCTCACCACCGGGGGTCGGGGGCACTGAAGCTTTCTTT	CASSPPGVGGTEAFF
TRBV19	.	TRBJ1-1	.	TGTGCCAGTAGTCTGCGAATTATGACATTTTCCCCTGAAGCTTTCTTT	CASSLRIMTFSPEAFF
TRBV27	.	TRBJ1-6	.	TGTGCCAGCAGCGAAGGGGTATTAGGTTCACCCCTCCACTTT	CASSEGVLGSPLHF
TRBV3-1/TRBV3-2	.	TRBJ2-1	.	TGTGCCAGCAGCCGTGGACTGTACAATGAGCAGTTCTTC	CASSRGLYNEQFF
TRBV12-2	.	TRBJ1-4	.	TGTGCAAGTCGCTTTGACAGGGGTAATGAAAAACTGTTTTTT	CASRFDRGNEKLFF
TRBV27	.	TRBJ1-1	.	TGTGCCAGCACCCTCACAAGCGGGGGCGAAGCTTTCTTT	CASTLTSGGEAFF
TRBV5-1	.	TRBJ1-2	.	TGCGCCAGCAGCTTGGGGACAGCTAACTATGGCTACACCTTC	CASSLGTANYGYTF
TRBV11-2	.	TRBJ2-7	.	TGTGCCAGCAGACCTAGACTCTCGCAATTGGAGTACTTC	CASRPRLSQLEYF
TRBV3-1/TRBV3-2	.	TRBJ1-2	TRBD1	TGTGCCAGCAGCCGTCAGGGGGCGCTCGGCTACACCTTC	CASSRQGALGYTF
TRBV2	.	TRBJ2-7	.	TGTGCCAGCAGCCGAGCCGCCCCTAGTTCCTACGAGCAGTACTTC	CASSRAAPSSYEQYF
TRBV6-2/TRBV6-3	once	TRBJ2-1	TRBD2	TGTGCCAGCAGTTACATCACAGCCTTAAAGGGCGGGAGGGTCAATGAGCAGTTCTTC	CASSYITALKGGRVNEQFF
TRBV14	.	TRBJ2-1	TRBD2	TGTGCCAGCAGCCAATTAGCGGGAGGCAATGAGCAGTTCTTC	CASSQLAGGNEQFF
TRBV3-1/TRBV3-2	once	TRBJ1-6	.	TGTGCCAGCAGCCACAGGTATAATTCACCCCTCCACTTT	CASSHRYNSPLHF
TRBV7-3	once	TRBJ2-1	TRBD1	TGTGCCAGCAGCCCCGGGACAGGGCGGGGTGAGCAGTTCTTC	CASSPGTGRGEQFF
TRBV6-5	.	TRBJ2-1	.	TGTGCCAGCAGTCTCCGACGGGAATACAATGAGCAGTTCTTC	CASSLRREYNEQFF
TRBV19	.	TRBJ2-1	TRBD1	TGTGCCAGTAGTATAGAAACTGGGACAGGGGACAATGAGCAGTTCTTC	CASSIETGTGDNEQFF
TRBV29-1	.	TRBJ2-5	.	TGCAGCGTTGACACGTCAGGGGACCAAGAGACCCAGTACTTC	CSVDTSGDQETQYF
TRBV9	.	TRBJ2-3	TRBD2	TGTGCCAGCAGCGTAGTCGGGGGAGGGCCGGGAGATACGCAGTATTTT	CASSVVGGGPGDTQYF
TRBV4-1	.	TRBJ1-4	TRBD1	TGCGCCAGCAGCCCGACCCTACAGGGGGAAAAACTGTTTTTT	CASSPTLQGEKLFF
TRBV7-3	.	TRBJ1-1	.	TGTGCCAGCAGCCGGACAGATAACACTGAAGCTTTCTTT	CASSRTDNTEAFF
TRBV7-2	few	TRBJ2-7	.	TGTGCCAGCAGCTCCCCGGGACTGTTAATCTACGAGCAGTACTTC	CASSSPGLLIYEQYF
TRBV7-2	.	TRBJ2-7	TRBD2	TGTGCCAGCAGCTTAGCTATGGGGATAGCGGGAGCATCCTACGAGCAGTACTTC	CASSLAMGIAGASYEQYF
TRBV5-4	.	TRBJ2-1	.	TGTGCCAGCAGCCTCCCCCTAGGGGTAAAAAACAATGAGCAGTTCTTC	CASSLPLGVKNNEQFF
TRBV19	.	TRBJ2-7	TRBD2	TGTGCCAGTAGCAGGGAAAGCGGGAGTGGTTACGAGCAGTACTTC	CASSRESGSGYEQYF
TRBV3-1/TRBV3-2	few	TRBJ2-7	TRBD2	TGTGCCAGCAGCCTCGCCTGGGGGGGACCCTACGAGCAGTACTTC	CASSLAWGGPYEQYF
TRBV7-3	.	TRBJ1-5	.	TGTGCCAGCAGCTTCCGCAGGGGTAGCAATCAGCCCCAGCATTTT	CASSFRRGSNQPQHF
TRBV5-6	.	TRBJ2-7	TRBD2	TGTGCCAGCAGCTTACTACTAGCGGGGGCCTACGAGCAGTACTTC	CASSLLLAGAYEQYF
TRBV6-5	.	TRBJ1-3	TRBD1	TGTGCCAGCAGTCAGGTGGCAGGGGGCACAAACACCATATATTTT	CASSQVAGGTNTIYF
TRBV5-1	once	TRBJ2-1	.	TGCGCCAGCAGCTTCACCTACAATGAGCAGTTCTTC	CASSFTYNEQFF
TRBV6-5	.	TRBJ1-6	TRBD1	TGTGCCAGCAGTTATTCCGGGACAGGGGATTCACCCCTCCACTTT	CASSYSGTGDSPLHF
TRBV30	.	TRBJ2-5	.	TGTGCCTGGAGTGTAGGTCTAGCGTCATTTTCAGAGACCCAGTACTTC	CAWSVGLASFSETQYF
TRBV6-6	once	TRBJ2-7	TRBD2	TGTGCCAGCAGTGTCAGCGGGAGCTCCTACGAGCAGTACTTC	CASSVSGSSYEQYF
TRBV30	.	TRBJ2-7	TRBD1	TGTGCCTGGTTGGGACAGGGCAGCTCCTACGAGCAGTACTTC	CAWLGQGSSYEQYF
TRBV2	.	TRBJ1-4	.	TGTGCCAGCTCCGAGCGGGGTGGGGAAAAACTGTTTTTT	CASSERGGEKLFF
TRBV25-1	.	TRBJ2-3	.	TGTGCCAGCAGTGAATCGACTCTTCGCACAGATACGCAGTATTTT	CASSESTLRTDTQYF
TRBV21-1	.	TRBJ2-7	.	TGTGCCAGCAGCAAAAAAGGGAGGGCAACAAGGGAGCAGTACTTC	CASSKKGRATREQYF
TRBV7-9	few	TRBJ1-3	.	TGTGCCAGCAGCTTAGGCGGGGGCCCTGGAAACACCATATATTTT	CASSLGGGPGNTIYF
TRBV6-1	.	TRBJ2-3	TRBD2	TGTGCCAGCAGTGAAGTTAAGCGGGGGTCTAGCACAGATACGCAGTATTTT	CASSEVKRGSSTDTQYF
TRBV5-5	.	TRBJ2-7	.	TGTGCCAGCAGCTTGGGGATACAGGTCACCTACGAGCAGTACTTC	CASSLGIQVTYEQYF
TRBV9	.	TRBJ1-6	.	TGTGCCAGCAGCCCAGGGTTTGGGAATTCACCCCTCCACTTT	CASSPGFGNSPLHF
TRBV12-3/TRBV12-4	.	TRBJ2-2	.	TGTGCCGGGGCGGAAGCCGGGGAGCTGTTTTTT	CAGAEAGELFF
TRBV27	.	TRBJ2-7	TRBD1	TGTGCCAGCAGTGCCGGGACAGGGGGTCTCGAGCAGTACTTC	CASSAGTGGLEQYF
TRBV5-1	.	TRBJ2-2	TRBD2	TGCGCCAGCAGTGGGCTAGCGGGGGACACCGGGGAGCTGTTTTTT	CASSGLAGDTGELFF
TRBV5-4	.	TRBJ2-3	.	TGTGCCAGCAGCTTGAGGGCTAGCAGTACTAGCACAGATACGCAGTATTTT	CASSLRASSTSTDTQYF
TRBV18	.	TRBJ2-5	.	TGTGCCAGCTCCAAGGCCGGTGAGGCCCAGTACTTC	CASSKAGEAQYF
TRBV28	.	TRBJ2-1	TRBD2	TGTGCCAGCAGTCCCACGGGACTAGCGACACACGGCAATAACGGTGAGCAGTTCTTC	CASSPTGLATHGNNGEQFF
TRBV12-5	.	TRBJ2-2	TRBD2	TGTGCTAGTGGTTTGCTAGAAAAGGGACTAGTCGGCACCGGGGAGCTGTTTTTT	CASGLLEKGLVGTGELFF
TRBV11-3	.	TRBJ1-3	TRBD1	TGTGCCAGCAGCTTAGATCCCTACTTAGGGACAGGGGGCGCTTCAACTGGAAACACCATATATTTT	CASSLDPYLGTGGASTGNTIYF
TRBV18	few	TRBJ2-1	.	TGTGCCAGCTTAGACGGCAGGGGCGCGTTGGATGAGCAGTTCTTC	CASLDGRGALDEQFF
TRBV3-1/TRBV3-2	.	TRBJ1-1	.	TGTGCCAGCAGCAACGAGGTGAACACTGAAGCTTTCTTT	CASSNEVNTEAFF
TRBV7-2	.	TRBJ2-5	.	TGTGCCAGCAGTTTACACGGGGGGCTAAACCAAGAGACCCAGTACTTC	CASSLHGGLNQETQYF
TRBV7-9	few	TRBJ2-2	TRBD1	TGTGCCAGCAGACCGGGACAGTCGAACACCGGGGAGCTGTTTTTT	CASRPGQSNTGELFF
TRBV7-9	.	TRBJ1-2	.	TGTGCCAGCAGCTTAGGGGTGTCGGGATTGGATGGCTACACCTTC	CASSLGVSGLDGYTF
TRBV3-1/TRBV3-2	.	TRBJ2-6	.	TGTGCCAGCAGCCAAGATCACTCTGGGGCCAACGTCCTGACTTTC	CASSQDHSGANVLTF
TRBV7-3	.	TRBJ2-2	TRBD2	TGTGCCAGCAGCACCAGGACTAGCCGGCGCCCCGGGGAGCTGTTTTTT	CASSTRTSRRPGELFF
TRBV5-5	.	TRBJ2-1	.	TGTGCCAGCAGCGCCGCCTTGACTAGCTACAATGAGCAGTTCTTC	CASSAALTSYNEQFF
TRBV5-1	.	TRBJ1-5	TRBD1	TGCGCCAGCAGCTTCAACACAGGGGATCAGCCCCAGCATTTT	CASSFNTGDQPQHF
TRBV5-1	.	TRBJ1-2	.	TGCGCCAGCAGCTCCGGTGACTATGGCTACACCTTC	CASSSGDYGYTF